This T cell receptor beta chain was captured by sequencing in a study of blood T cell repertoires in COVID-19. The V segment lost 4 bases and the J segment 5 bases; nucleotides outside the gene matches: 12. Germline V gene sequence: CDR1 MNHEY, CDR2 SVGEGT. The CDR3 runs to 17 residues. TCRdb keeps only in-frame clones here, not all; method: immunoSEQ multiplex PCR. The sample lists fewer than 350,000 clones, around 90% seen once, with about 1.5% in the top ten. The sample holds one count of this clone. Sequencing was done on a sample of PBMCs or T cells enriched from blood (not recorded which). The sequence was collected from a woman under 30 with acute COVID-19. J is TRBJ2-1 and V is TRBV6-2 or TRBV6-3; 9 nucleotides line up with TRBD2. The CDR3 is CASSWGASGMLHNEQFF. DNA for the CDR3: TGTGCCAGCAGTTGGGGGGCTAGCGGGATGCTCCACAATGAGCAGTTCTTC.